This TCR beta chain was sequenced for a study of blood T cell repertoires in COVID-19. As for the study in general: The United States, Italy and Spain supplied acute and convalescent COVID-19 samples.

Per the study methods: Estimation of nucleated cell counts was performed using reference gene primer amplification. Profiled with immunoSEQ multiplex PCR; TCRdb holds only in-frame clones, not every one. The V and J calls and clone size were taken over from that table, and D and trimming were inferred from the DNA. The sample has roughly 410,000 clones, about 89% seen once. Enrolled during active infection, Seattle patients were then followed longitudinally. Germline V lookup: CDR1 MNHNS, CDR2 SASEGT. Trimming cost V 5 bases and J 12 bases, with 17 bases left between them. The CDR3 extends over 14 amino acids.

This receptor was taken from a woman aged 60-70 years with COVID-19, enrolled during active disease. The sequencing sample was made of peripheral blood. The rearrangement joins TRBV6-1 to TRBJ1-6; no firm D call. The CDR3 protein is CASSSGRDVRPLHF. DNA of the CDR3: TGTGCCAGCAGTTCAGGACGGGATGTTCGACCCCTCCACTTT.